The T cell receptor beta chain under discussion was sequenced for a study of blood T cell repertoires in COVID-19. Germline trimming cut 7 bases from V and 2 bases from J; bases unmatched to any gene: 5. This CDR3 region has 14 residues. From germline, CDR1 is MNHEY and CDR2 SVGAGI. Clones were sequenced by immunoSEQ multiplex PCR, and TCRdb holds only the in-frame ones, with some missing. The sample shows about 310,000 clones, about nine tenths of them seen only once. V is TRBV6-5 and J is TRBJ1-5, with 7 nucleotides matching TRBD1. The sequence came from a young woman who had recovered from COVID-19. Sequencing used PBMCs or T cells enriched from blood (not recorded which). The DNA of the CDR3 is TGTGCCAGCAAACCCGGGACAGGCAATCAGCCCCAGCATTTT. This sequence encodes CASKPGTGNQPQHF.